Listed below are T cell receptor beta chains from one sample, sequenced in a study of blood T cell repertoires in COVID-19. Clones were sequenced by immunoSEQ multiplex PCR, and TCRdb holds only the in-frame ones, with some missing. Of a few hundred thousand clones in the sample, about 89% were seen once. Sequenced material: PBMCs or T cells enriched from blood (not recorded which). The receptors originated from a man younger than 45 who had recovered from COVID-19. Both conserved end residues are trimmed from each CDR3. Each record gives: CDR3 length, D gene, J gene, clone size, V gene, CDR3 protein. The D gene is left open where the match is weak. Rows may omit the clone size; those that give it use once, few, many or a size class.

14 | - | TRBJ1-3 | - | TRBV7-9 | ASSSRNTDSGNTIY
15 | TRBD2 | TRBJ2-3 | - | TRBV7-3 | ASSPQRVAGGGDTQY
13 | - | TRBJ2-7 | - | TRBV7-2 | ASSFRQDRFYEQY
13 | - | TRBJ2-3 | - | TRBV5-8 | ASSAGSFNTDTQY
12 | TRBD1 | TRBJ2-7 | few | TRBV7-9 | ASSRWDRAYEQY
12 | - | TRBJ2-1 | - | TRBV5-1 | ASSFRGGANEQF
11 | - | TRBJ2-3 | - | TRBV10-3 | AISEERTDTQY
13 | - | TRBJ1-1 | - | TRBV27 | ASSYIPRGDTEAF
12 | - | TRBJ2-2 | - | TRBV4-2 | ASRIGTHTGELF
12 | - | TRBJ1-5 | - | TRBV2 | ASTRTSSNQPQH
14 | - | TRBJ1-3 | - | TRBV4-3 | ASSQEAALAGNTIY
12 | - | TRBJ2-7 | - | TRBV6-5 | ASIPQGTSWEQY
10 | - | TRBJ2-7 | few | TRBV6-5 | ASKPTAYEQY
13 | - | TRBJ1-1 | once | TRBV10-3 | AISESRFGNTEAF
12 | TRBD1 | TRBJ1-1 | - | TRBV2 | ASRWTGTGDEAF
13 | - | TRBJ1-1 | few | TRBV27 | ASSLQGFMNTEAF
16 | - | TRBJ2-4 | - | TRBV6-1 | ASSEGGWWGLAKNIQY
11 | TRBD2 | TRBJ2-7 | - | TRBV5-4 | ASGLAGTDEQY
12 | - | TRBJ1-5 | - | TRBV12-5 | ASGLLGGYQPQH
13 | TRBD1 | TRBJ2-7 | - | TRBV6-5 | ASSSRTGVPYEQY
14 | - | TRBJ1-4 | once | TRBV11-2 | ASSLRVRTYNEKLF
13 | TRBD1 | TRBJ2-1 | - | TRBV5-4 | ASSLAGQGIHEQF